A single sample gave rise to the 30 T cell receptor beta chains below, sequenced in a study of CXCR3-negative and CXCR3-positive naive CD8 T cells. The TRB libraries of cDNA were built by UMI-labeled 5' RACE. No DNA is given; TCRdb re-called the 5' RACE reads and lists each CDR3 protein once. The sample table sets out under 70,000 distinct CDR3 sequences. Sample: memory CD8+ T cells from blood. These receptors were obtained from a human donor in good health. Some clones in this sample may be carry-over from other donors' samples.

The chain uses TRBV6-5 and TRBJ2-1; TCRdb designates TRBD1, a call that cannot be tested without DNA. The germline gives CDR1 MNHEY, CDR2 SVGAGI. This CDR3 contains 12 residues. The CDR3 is CASSYGGDEQFF.

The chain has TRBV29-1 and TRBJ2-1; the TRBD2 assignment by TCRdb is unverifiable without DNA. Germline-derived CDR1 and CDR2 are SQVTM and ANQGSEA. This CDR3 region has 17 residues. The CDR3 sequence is CSVVGTSDESSYNEQFF.

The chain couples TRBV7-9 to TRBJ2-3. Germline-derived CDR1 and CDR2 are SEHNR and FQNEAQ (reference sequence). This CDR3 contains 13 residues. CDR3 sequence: CASSSPIRDTQYF.

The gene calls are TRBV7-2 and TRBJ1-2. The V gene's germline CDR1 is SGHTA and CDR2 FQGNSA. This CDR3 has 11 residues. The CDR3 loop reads CASSLLAGYTF.

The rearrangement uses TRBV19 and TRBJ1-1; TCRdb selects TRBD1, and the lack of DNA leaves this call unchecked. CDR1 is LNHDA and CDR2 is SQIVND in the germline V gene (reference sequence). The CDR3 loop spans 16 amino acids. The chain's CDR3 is CASSIDRDMANTEAFF.

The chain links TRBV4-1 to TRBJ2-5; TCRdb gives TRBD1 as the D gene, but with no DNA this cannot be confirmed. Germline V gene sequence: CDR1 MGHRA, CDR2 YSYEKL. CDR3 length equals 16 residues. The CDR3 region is CASSLGEGGLQETQYF.

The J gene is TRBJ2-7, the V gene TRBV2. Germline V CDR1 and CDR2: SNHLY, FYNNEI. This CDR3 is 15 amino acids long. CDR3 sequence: CASNLRRTDTYEQYF.

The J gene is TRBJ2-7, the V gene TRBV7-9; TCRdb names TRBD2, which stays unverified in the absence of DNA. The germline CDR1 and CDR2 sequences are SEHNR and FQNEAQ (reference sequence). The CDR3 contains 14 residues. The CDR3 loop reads CASSARSGTYEQYF.

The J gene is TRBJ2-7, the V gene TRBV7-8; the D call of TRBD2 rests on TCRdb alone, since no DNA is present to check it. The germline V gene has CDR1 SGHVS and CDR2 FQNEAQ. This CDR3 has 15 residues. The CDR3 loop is CASSRGEGFYYEQYF.

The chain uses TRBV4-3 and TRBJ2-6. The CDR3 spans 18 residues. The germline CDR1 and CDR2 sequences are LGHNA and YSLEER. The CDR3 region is CASSQEHRPSSGANVLTF.

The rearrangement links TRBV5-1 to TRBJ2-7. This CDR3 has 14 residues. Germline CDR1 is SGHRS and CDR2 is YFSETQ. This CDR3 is CASSLVGSWFEQYF.

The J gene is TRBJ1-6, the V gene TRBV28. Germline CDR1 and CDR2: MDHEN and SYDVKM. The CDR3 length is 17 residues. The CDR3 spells CASSSVVRPSYNSPLHF.

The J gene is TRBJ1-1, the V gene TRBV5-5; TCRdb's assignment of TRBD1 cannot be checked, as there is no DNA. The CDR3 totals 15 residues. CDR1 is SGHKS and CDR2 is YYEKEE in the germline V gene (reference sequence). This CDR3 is CATQQGDRGLTEAFF.

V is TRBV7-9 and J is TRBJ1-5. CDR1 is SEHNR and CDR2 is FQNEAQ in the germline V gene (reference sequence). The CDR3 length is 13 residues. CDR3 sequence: CASSLAGDQPQHF.

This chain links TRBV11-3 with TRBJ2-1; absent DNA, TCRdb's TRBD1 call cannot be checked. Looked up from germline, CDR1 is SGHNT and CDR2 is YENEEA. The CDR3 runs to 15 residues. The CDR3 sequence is CASRNGGQENNEQFF.

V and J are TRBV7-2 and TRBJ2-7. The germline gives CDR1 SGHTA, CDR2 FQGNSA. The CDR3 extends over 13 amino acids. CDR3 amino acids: CASSLDDTREQYF.

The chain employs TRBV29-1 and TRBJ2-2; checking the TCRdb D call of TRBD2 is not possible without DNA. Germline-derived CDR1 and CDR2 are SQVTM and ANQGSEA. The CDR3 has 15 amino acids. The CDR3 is CSANIAGGYTGELFF.

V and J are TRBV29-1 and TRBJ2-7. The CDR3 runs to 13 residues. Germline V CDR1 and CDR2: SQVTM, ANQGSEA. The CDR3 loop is CSALKAGSYEQYF.

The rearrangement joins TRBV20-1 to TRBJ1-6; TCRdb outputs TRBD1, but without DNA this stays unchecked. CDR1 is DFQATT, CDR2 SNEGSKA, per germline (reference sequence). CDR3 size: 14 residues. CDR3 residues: CSAPGTGGSSPLHF.

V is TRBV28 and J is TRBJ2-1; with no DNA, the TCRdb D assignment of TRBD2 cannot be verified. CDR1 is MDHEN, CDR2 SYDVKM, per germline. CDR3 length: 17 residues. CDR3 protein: CASSLLLAGQSYNEQFF.

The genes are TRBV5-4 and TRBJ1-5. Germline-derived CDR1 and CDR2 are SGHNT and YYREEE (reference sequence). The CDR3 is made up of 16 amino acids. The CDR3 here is CASSLGQPNSNQPQHF.

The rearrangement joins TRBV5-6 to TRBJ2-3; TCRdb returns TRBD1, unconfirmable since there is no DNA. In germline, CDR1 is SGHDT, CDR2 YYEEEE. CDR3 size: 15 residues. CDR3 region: CASSYQTDYTDTQYF. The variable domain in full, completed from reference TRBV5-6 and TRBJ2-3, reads DAGVTQSPTHLIKTRGQQVTLRCSPKSGHDTVSWYQQALGQGPQFIFQYYEEEERQRGNFPDRFSGHQFPNYSSELNVNALLLGDSALYLCASSYQTDYTDTQYFGPGTRLTVL.

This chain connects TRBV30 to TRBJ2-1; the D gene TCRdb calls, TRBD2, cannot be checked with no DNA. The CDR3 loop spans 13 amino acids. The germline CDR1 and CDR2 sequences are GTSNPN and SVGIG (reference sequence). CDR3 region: CASSGGPSGEQFF.

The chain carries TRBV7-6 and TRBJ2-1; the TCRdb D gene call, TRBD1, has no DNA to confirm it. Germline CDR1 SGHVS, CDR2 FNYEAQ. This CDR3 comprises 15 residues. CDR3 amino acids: CASATPDRSYNEQFF.

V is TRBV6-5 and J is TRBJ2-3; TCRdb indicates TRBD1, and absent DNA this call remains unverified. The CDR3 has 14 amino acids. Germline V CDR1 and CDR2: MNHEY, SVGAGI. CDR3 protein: CASSSSGVPDTQYF.

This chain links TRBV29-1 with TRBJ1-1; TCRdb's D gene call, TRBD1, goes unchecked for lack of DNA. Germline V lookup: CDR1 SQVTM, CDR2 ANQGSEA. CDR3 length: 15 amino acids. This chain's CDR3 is CSVGDHGQGNPSAFF.

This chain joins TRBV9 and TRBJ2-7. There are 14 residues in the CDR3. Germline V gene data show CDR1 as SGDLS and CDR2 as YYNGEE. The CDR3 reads CASSVVGSSYEQYF.

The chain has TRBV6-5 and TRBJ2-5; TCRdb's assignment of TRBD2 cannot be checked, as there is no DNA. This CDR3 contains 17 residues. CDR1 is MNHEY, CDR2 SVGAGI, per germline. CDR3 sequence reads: CASSYDSVLGMGETQYF.

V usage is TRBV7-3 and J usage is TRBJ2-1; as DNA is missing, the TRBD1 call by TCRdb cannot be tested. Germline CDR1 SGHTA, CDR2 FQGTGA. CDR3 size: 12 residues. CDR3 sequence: CASSPGVNEQFF.

The chain's CDR3 is CASTDRESYNEQFF. The chain links TRBV7-9 to TRBJ2-1; TCRdb gives TRBD1 as the D gene, but with no DNA this cannot be confirmed. There are 14 residues in the CDR3. The V gene's germline CDR1 is SEHNR and CDR2 FQNEAQ (reference sequence).